This record covers a single TCR beta chain. Data came from immunoSEQ multiplex PCR; TCRdb stores just in-frame clones and leaves some out. Of just under 95,000 clones in the sample, 80% were seen once. The data stem from a study of blood T cell repertoires in COVID-19. CDR3 size: 14 residues. CDR1 is LNHDA, CDR2 SQIVND, per germline (reference sequence). J lost 7 bases, V lost 5 bases, and 7 bases had no gene match. The J gene is TRBJ2-5, the V gene TRBV19; 10 bases map to TRBD2. The sample comprised peripheral blood. This clonotype was obtained from a man in his forties or fifties who had recovered from COVID-19. The CDR3, as DNA: TGTGCCAGTAGTTCTAGCGGGGGCCCGTGGACCCAGTACTTC. Residues: CASSSSGGPWTQYF.